This T cell receptor beta chain was recovered during a study of T cell responses to AZD1222 COVID-19 vaccine. General study results and limits: Recipients of two AZD1222 doses showed rising Spike-specific TCR breadth and depth. Females outnumbered males among donors, who were mostly white British; clonal diversity was possibly underestimated. The study reported that nearly half of spike-specific TCRs target unmutated variant regions.

Here immunoSEQ multiplex PCR was the method, and the copy in TCRdb shows in-frame clones only, minus some. Of about 110,000 clones in the sample, about 90% are singletons; the top ten hold more than 8%. CDR3 length: 16 amino acids. The germline gives CDR1 LNHDA, CDR2 SQIVND (reference sequence). V lost 4 bases and J lost 7; bases outside the gene matches: 14. Second-dose intervals near 4 or 12 weeks were combined. On this clone: The antigen is not known.

The TCR was taken from an adult who received the AZD1222 COVID-19 vaccine. The sample was peripheral blood, taken 28 days after the second AZD1222 dose. V usage is TRBV19 and J usage is TRBJ1-1, with TRBD1 matching over 8 bases. The chain's CDR3 is CASSTPRQGRSGEAFF. As DNA, the CDR3 is TGTGCCAGTAGTACCCCACGACAGGGGAGAAGTGGTGAAGCTTTCTTT.